This T cell receptor (beta chain) was recovered during a study of blood T cell repertoires in COVID-19. How the authors handled the data: Amplification of reference gene primers provided the estimated nucleated cell counts. Libraries were prepared by immunoSEQ multiplex PCR; TCRdb keeps only in-frame clonotypes and omits some of them. The V and J calls and clone size come from that table; D and trimming were worked out from the DNA. This sample has some 50,000 clones, with just over 85% found just once. The CDR3 sequence is 16 residues long. The germline CDR1 and CDR2 sequences are MNHEY and SVGAGI. The V end was cut by 0 bases, the J end by 7 bases, with 16 bases between.

The sequence came from a human donor in a cohort sampled during active COVID-19. The V gene is TRBV6-5, the J gene TRBJ2-1; D unresolved. Sequences were obtained from peripheral blood. CDR3 nucleotides: TGTGCCAGCAGTTACTCGAATAGTTTGTTACCGAATGAGCAGTTCTTC. This gives the protein CASSYSNSLLPNEQFF.